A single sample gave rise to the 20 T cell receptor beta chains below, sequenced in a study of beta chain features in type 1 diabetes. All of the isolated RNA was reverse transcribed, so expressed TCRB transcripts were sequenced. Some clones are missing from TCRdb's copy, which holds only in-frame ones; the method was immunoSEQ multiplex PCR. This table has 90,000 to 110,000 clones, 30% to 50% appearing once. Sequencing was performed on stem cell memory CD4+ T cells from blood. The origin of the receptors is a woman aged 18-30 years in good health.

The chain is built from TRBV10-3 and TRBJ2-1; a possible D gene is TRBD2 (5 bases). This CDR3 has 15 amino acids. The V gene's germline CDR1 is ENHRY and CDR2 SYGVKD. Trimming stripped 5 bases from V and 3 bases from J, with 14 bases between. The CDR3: CAISPAGGDYNEQFF. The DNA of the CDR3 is TGTGCCATCAGTCCTGCGGGTGGGGACTACAATGAGCAGTTCTTC.

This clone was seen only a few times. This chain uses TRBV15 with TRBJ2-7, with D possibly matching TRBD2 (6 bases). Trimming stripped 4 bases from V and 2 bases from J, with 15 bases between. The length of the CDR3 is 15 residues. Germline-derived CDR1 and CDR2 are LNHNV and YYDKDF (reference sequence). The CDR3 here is CATSILSGRTYEQYF. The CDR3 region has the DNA TGTGCCACCAGCATCCTTAGCGGCCGTACCTACGAGCAGTACTTC.

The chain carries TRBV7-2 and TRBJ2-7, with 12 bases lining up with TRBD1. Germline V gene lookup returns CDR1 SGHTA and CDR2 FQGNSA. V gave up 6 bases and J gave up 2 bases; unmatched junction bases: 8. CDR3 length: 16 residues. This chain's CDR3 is CASRSPGTGGTYEQYF. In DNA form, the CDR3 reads TGTGCCAGCAGAAGTCCCGGGACAGGGGGCACCTACGAGCAGTACTTC. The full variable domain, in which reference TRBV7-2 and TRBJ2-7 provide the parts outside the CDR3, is GAGVSQSPSNKVTEKGKDVELRCDPISGHTALYWYRQSLGQGLEFLIYFQGNSAPDKSGLPSDRFSAERTGGSVSTLTIQRTQQEDSAVYLCASRSPGTGGTYEQYFGPGTRLTVT.

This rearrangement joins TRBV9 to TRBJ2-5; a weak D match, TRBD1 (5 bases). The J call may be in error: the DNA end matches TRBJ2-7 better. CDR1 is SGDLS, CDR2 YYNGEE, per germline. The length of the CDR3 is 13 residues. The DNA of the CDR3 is TGTGCCAGCAGCACAACCAGGGTTTCCGAGCAGTACTTC. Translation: CASSTTRVSEQYF.

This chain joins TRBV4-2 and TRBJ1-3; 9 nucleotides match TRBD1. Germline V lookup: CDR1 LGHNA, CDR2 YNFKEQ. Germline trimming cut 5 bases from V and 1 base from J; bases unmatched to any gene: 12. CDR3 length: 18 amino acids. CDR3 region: CASSDGQGRSKSGNTIYF. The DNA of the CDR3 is TGTGCCAGCAGCGACGGACAGGGGAGGTCTAAGTCTGGAAACACCATATATTTT.

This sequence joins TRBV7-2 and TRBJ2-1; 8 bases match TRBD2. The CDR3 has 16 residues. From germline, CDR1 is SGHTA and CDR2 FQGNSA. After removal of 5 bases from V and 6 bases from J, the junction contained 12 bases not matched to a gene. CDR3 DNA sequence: TGTGCCAGCAGCCTCCCGGGGACTAGTCAGGTCAATGAGCAGTTCTTC. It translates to CASSLPGTSQVNEQFF.

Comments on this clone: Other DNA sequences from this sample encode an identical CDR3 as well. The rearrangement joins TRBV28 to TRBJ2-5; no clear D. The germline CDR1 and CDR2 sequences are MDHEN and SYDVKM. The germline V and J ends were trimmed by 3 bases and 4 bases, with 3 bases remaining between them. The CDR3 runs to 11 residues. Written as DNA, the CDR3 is TGTGCCAGCAGTTTTCGAGAGACCCAGTACTTC. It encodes CASSFRETQYF.

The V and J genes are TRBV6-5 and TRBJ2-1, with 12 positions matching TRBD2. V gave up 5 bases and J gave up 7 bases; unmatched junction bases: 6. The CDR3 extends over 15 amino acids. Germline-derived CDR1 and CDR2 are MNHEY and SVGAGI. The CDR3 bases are TGTGCCAGCAGTCGACTAGCGGGAGCTTCGAATGAGCAGTTCTTC. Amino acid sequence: CASSRLAGASNEQFF.

In nucleotides, the CDR3 is TGTGCCAGTAGTATAGAGCGACAGGCGGATACGCAGTATTTT. It translates to CASSIERQADTQYF. The V and J genes are TRBV19 and TRBJ2-3, with D tentatively TRBD1 (6 bases). Trimming pared 0 bases from V and 6 bases from J, leaving 10 bases between. The CDR3 totals 14 residues. CDR1 LNHDA and CDR2 SQIVND come from the germline V gene (reference sequence).

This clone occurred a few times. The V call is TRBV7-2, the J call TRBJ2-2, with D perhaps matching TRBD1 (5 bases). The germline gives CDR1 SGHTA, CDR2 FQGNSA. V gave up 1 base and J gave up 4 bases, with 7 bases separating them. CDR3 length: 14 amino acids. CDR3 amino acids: CASSLGQGTGELFF. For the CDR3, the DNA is TGTGCCAGCAGCTTAGGGCAGGGCACCGGGGAGCTGTTTTTT.

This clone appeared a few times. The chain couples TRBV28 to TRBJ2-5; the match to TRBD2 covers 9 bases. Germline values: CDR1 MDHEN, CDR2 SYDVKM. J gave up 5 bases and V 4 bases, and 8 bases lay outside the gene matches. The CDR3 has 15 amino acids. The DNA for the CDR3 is TGTGCCAGCAGTTCCAGCGGGAGGCCGGGGGAGACCCAGTACTTC. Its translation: CASSSSGRPGETQYF.

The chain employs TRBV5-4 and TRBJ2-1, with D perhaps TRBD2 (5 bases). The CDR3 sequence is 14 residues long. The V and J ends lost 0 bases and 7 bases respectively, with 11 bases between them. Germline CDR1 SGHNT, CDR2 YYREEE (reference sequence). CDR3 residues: CASSLGLEVNEQFF. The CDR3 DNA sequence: TGTGCCAGCAGCTTGGGACTGGAGGTAAATGAGCAGTTCTTC.

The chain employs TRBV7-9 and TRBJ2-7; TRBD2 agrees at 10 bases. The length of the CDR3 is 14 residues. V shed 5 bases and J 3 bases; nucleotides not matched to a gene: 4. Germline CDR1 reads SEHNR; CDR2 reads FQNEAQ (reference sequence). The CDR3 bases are TGTGCCAGCAGCCAGGGACTAGCGCGCTACGAGCAGTACTTC. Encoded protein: CASSQGLARYEQYF.

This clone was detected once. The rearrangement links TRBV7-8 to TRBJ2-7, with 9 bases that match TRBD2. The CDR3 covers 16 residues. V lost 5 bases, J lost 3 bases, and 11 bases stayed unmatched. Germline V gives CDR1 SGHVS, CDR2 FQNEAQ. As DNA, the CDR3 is TGTGCCAGCAGCCGCCGGGCTAGCGGGGTGATCTACGAGCAGTACTTC. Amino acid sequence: CASSRRASGVIYEQYF.

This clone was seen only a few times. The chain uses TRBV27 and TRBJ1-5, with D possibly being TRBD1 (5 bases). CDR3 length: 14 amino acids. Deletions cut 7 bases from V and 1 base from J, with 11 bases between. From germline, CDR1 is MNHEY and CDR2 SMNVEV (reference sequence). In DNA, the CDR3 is TGTGCCAGCAAACAGCGGGGGAGCAATCAGCCCCAGCATTTT. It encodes CASKQRGSNQPQHF.

This CDR3 is CASTPAGARYNEQFF. The DNA for the CDR3 is TGTGCCAGCACCCCGGCGGGGGCAAGATACAATGAGCAGTTCTTC. This chain links TRBV11-2 with TRBJ2-1; a weak D match, TRBD2 (7 bases). CDR3 size: 15 residues. The germline V and J ends were trimmed by 7 bases and 4 bases, with 17 bases remaining between them. Germline loops: CDR1 SGHAT, CDR2 FQNNGV.

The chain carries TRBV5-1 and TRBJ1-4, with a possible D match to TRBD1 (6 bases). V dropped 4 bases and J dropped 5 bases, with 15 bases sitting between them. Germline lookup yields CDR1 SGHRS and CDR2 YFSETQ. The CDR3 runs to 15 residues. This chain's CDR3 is CASSLGPRGNEKLFF. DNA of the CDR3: TGCGCCAGCAGCCTCGGACCTAGGGGGAATGAAAAACTGTTTTTT.

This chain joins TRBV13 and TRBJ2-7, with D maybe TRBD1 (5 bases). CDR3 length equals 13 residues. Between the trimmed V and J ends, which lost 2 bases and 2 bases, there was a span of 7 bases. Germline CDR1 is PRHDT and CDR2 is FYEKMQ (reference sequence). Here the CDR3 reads CASSLKQAYEQYF. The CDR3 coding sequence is TGTGCCAGCAGCTTAAAACAGGCCTACGAGCAGTACTTC.

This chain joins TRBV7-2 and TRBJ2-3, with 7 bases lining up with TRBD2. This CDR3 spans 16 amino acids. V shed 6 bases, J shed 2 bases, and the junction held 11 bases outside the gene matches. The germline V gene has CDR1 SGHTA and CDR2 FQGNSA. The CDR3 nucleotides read TGTGCCAGCAGACCCTCTAGCGGCGGTTTCACAGATACGCAGTATTTT. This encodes CASRPSSGGFTDTQYF.

CDR3 nucleotide sequence: TGCGCCAGCAGCTCGGGGACAGCCACAGATACGCAGTATTTT. It specifies CASSSGTATDTQYF. V is TRBV5-1 and J is TRBJ2-3; 7 bases are shared with TRBD1. Germline V gene sequence: CDR1 SGHRS, CDR2 YFSETQ. The CDR3 is 14 residues long. V shed 3 bases and J 2 bases; nucleotides not matched to a gene: 3.